These T cell receptor beta chains were read from a single sample in a study of shared clonotypes between healthy human individuals. Profiling relied on immunoSEQ multiplex PCR, and the TCRdb table lists in-frame clones only, not all of them. Of some 480,000 clones in the sample, roughly 85% were seen once. The sample taken for sequencing was PBMCs. The receptor source for this set is a woman in her thirties or forties in good health. Some clones in this sample may be carry-over from other donors' samples. Both conserved end residues are part of each CDR3. The D gene is left open where the match is weak. Clone size is not always given. Where it is, it says once, few, many or a class for expanded clones.

d_gene | j_gene | abundance | v_gene | CDR3aa | CDR3nt
TRBD1 | TRBJ2-7 | once | TRBV7-8 | CASSLVGTGPYEQYF | TGTGCCAGCAGCTTAGTGGGGACAGGGCCCTACGAGCAGTACTTC
- | TRBJ1-3 | once | TRBV14 | CASSQYGTAGNTIYF | TGTGCCAGCAGCCAATACGGTACTGCTGGAAACACCATATATTTT
- | TRBJ1-4 | once | TRBV5-1 | CASCRDGYNEKLFF | TGCGCCAGCTGCCGGGACGGATATAATGAAAAACTGTTTTTT
TRBD2 | TRBJ2-3 | - | TRBV29-1 | CSVEETSGRRGDTQYF | TGCAGCGTTGAAGAAACTAGCGGGAGACGAGGAGATACGCAGTATTTT
- | TRBJ2-7 | - | TRBV29-1 | CSVASGAYEQYF | TGCAGCGTTGCCTCAGGGGCGTACGAGCAGTACTTC
- | TRBJ2-4 | few | TRBV7-3 | CASRGVGKNIQYF | TGTGCCAGCAGGGGCGTGGGGAAAAACATTCAGTACTTC
TRBD1 | TRBJ2-3 | - | TRBV10-3 | CATSPGQGTDTQYF | TGTGCCACCTCACCGGGACAGGGGACAGATACGCAGTATTTT
- | TRBJ1-4 | - | TRBV15 | CATGVTGGTTNEKLFF | TGTGCCACCGGAGTAACAGGAGGGACAACTAATGAAAAACTGTTTTTT
- | TRBJ2-1 | - | TRBV10-3 | CAISAGESSYNEQFF | TGTGCCATCAGTGCAGGAGAAAGCTCCTACAATGAGCAGTTCTTC
TRBD2 | TRBJ2-3 | - | TRBV5-1 | CASSLAGTSLTDTQYF | TGCGCCAGCAGCTTGGCCGGGACTAGCCTAACAGATACGCAGTATTTT
- | TRBJ2-2 | - | TRBV5-6 | CASSSLRGPGRTGELFF | TGTGCCAGCAGCTCCCTTCGGGGGCCGGGGAGGACCGGGGAGCTGTTTTTT
TRBD2 | TRBJ2-7 | - | TRBV7-9 | CASSSTSGGSYEQYF | TGTGCCAGCAGCTCGACTAGCGGGGGATCCTACGAGCAGTACTTC
- | TRBJ2-5 | - | TRBV5-4 | CASSVQGRRETQYF | TGTGCCAGCAGCGTGCAGGGGAGACGAGAGACCCAGTACTTC
- | TRBJ1-1 | many | TRBV28 | CASSLNMDSHDTEAFF | TGTGCCAGCAGTTTAAATATGGACAGCCACGACACTGAAGCTTTCTTT
- | TRBJ2-5 | - | TRBV7-2 | CASSPDRSKETQYF | TGTGCCAGCAGCCCAGACAGGTCAAAAGAGACCCAGTACTTC
TRBD1 | TRBJ1-4 | - | TRBV7-2 | CASSLVHRGGGGEKLFF | TGTGCCAGCAGCTTAGTTCATCGAGGGGGCGGGGGCGAAAAACTGTTTTTT
- | TRBJ1-5 | - | TRBV19 | CASSAGRLDQPQHF | TGTGCCAGTAGCGCGGGACGGTTAGATCAGCCCCAGCATTTT
TRBD2 | TRBJ2-3 | - | TRBV7-9 | CASGSASGRVADTQYF | TGTGCCAGCGGGTCGGCTAGCGGGAGAGTGGCAGATACGCAGTATTTT
- | TRBJ2-2 | - | TRBV10-1 | CASSENESPGTGELFF | TGCGCCAGCAGTGAGAACGAGTCGCCGGGCACCGGGGAGCTGTTTTTT
- | TRBJ2-1 | - | TRBV11-2 | CASSLGGDEQFF | TGTGCCAGCAGCTTAGGGGGGGATGAGCAGTTCTTC
TRBD1 | TRBJ1-1 | - | TRBV5-6 | CASSRGVGGQGFRAFF | TGTGCCAGCAGCCGTGGGGTTGGGGGACAGGGGTTCAGAGCTTTCTTT
- | TRBJ1-5 | - | TRBV27 | CASSFRYSNQPQHF | TGTGCCAGCAGTTTTCGATATAGCAATCAGCCCCAGCATTTT
- | TRBJ1-5 | - | TRBV7-8 | CASSMYGAQVNQPQHF | TGTGCCAGCAGCATGTACGGGGCGCAGGTCAATCAGCCCCAGCATTTT
- | TRBJ2-5 | - | TRBV19 | CASRSRGAHTQETQYF | TGTGCCAGTAGATCCAGGGGTGCCCACACTCAAGAGACCCAGTACTTC
- | TRBJ2-7 | - | TRBV5-1 | CASSLNSGRSYEQYF | TGCGCCAGCAGCTTGAACAGCGGGCGGTCCTACGAGCAGTACTTC
TRBD1 | TRBJ1-4 | - | TRBV28 | CASSLGQGRGEKLFF | TGTGCCAGCAGTTTGGGACAGGGCCGGGGGGAAAAACTGTTTTTT
- | TRBJ2-1 | once | TRBV15 | CATSRDRGNEQFF | TGTGCCACCAGCAGAGATAGAGGGAATGAGCAGTTCTTC
- | TRBJ2-1 | - | TRBV9 | CASSVRPGTHYNEQFF | TGTGCCAGCAGCGTTCGCCCCGGGACACACTACAATGAGCAGTTCTTC